These T cell receptor beta chains were read from a single sample in a study of regulatory T cells in long-lasting Graves disease. Each CDR3 protein gets one entry after TCRdb re-called the multiplex PCR reads with MiXCR. The sample has 410,000 or so distinct CDR3 sequences, under 15% seen once; the top ten hold about a sixth. These same data were also listed under a study on T cells in Graves' hyperthyroidism and ophthalmopathy.

This specimen consisted of peripheral blood mononuclear cells (PBMCs), obtained at new diagnosis, from a patient treated with antithyroid drugs. The receptors come from a woman aged 25 to 39 with Graves disease. Each CDR3 is given with its conserved first and last residue. D genes are given only for firm matches. The size of a clone is reported for some rows only, either as once, few or many, or as a class for expanded clones.

TRBV9	many	TRBJ2-7	TRBD2	TGTGCCAGCAGCGTAGCCGGAACCCCTGGGGGACTAGGTCCCGAGCAGTACTTC	CASSVAGTPGGLGPEQYF
TRBV29-1	few	TRBJ2-2	TRBD1	TGCAGCGTTGGACAGGGGAATACCGGGGAGCTGTTTTTT	CSVGQGNTGELFF
TRBV4-2	NA	TRBJ2-7	TRBD1	TGTGCCAGCAGCCAAGGGACAGGGCCCCTTGGGGAGCAGTACTTC	CASSQGTGPLGEQYF
TRBV3-1	many	TRBJ1-6	NA	TGTGCCAGCAGCCAAGATAGGGGGGGTCTCCATAATTCACCCCTCCACTTT	CASSQDRGGLHNSPLHF
TRBV18	many	TRBJ1-4	TRBD1	TGTGCCAGCTCAACCACAGGGGGACAGATGGAAAAACTGTTTTTT	CASSTTGGQMEKLFF
TRBV6-1	many	TRBJ1-2	NA	TGTGCCAGCAGAAGGGACCGGGCTGGCTACACCTTC	CASRRDRAGYTF
TRBV5-5	many	TRBJ1-2	NA	TGTGCCAGCAGCCACCTTACAGAAACATCTATCTATGGCTACACCTTC	CASSHLTETSIYGYTF
TRBV7-9	many	TRBJ1-1	NA	TGTGCCGGGCAAGGACTTTACACTGAAGCTTTCTTT	CAGQGLYTEAFF
TRBV12-3/TRBV12-4	many	TRBJ1-5	NA	TGTGCCAGCAGCCCGACCCTTCGAGCCCAGCATTTT	CASSPTLRAQHF
TRBV5-4	NA	TRBJ2-2	NA	TGTGCCAGCTCGGCCTCTCTGGAGACCGGGGAGCTGTTTTTT	CASSASLETGELFF
TRBV4-1	few	TRBJ2-1	NA	TGCGCCAGCAGCCAAGAGAGGATTCGCGGGGTCAATGAGCAGTTCTTC	CASSQERIRGVNEQFF
TRBV7-9	NA	TRBJ1-4	TRBD1	TGTGCCAGCAGTTACGACAGGGGGGTAACTAATGAAAAACTGTTTTTT	CASSYDRGVTNEKLFF
TRBV19	NA	TRBJ2-1	TRBD1	TGTGCCAGTAAAGGGGGGACAGGGCTGGGAAATGAGCAGTTCTTC	CASKGGTGLGNEQFF
TRBV12-3/TRBV12-4	many	TRBJ2-5	TRBD1	TGTGCCAGCGGCCGGGGGACAGGGGGAGAGACCCAGTACTTC	CASGRGTGGETQYF
TRBV6-5	many	TRBJ2-3	NA	TGTGCCAGCAGTTACTCGCCCCCCACAGATACGCAGTATTTT	CASSYSPPTDTQYF
TRBV7-7	NA	TRBJ2-3	NA	TGTGCCAGCAGTACACGAGATACGCAGTATTTT	CASSTRDTQYF
TRBV30	many	TRBJ1-1	NA	TGTGCCTGTCAGCCGGGACCTGAAGCTTTCTTT	CACQPGPEAFF
TRBV7-2	many	TRBJ2-1	NA	TGTGCCAGCAGCTCCTCATATACGGTCGACAATGAGCAGTTCTTC	CASSSSYTVDNEQFF
TRBV5-1	NA	TRBJ2-1	NA	TGCGCCAGCAGCTTGGCCATTTCTGGGGAGCAGTTCTTC	CASSLAISGEQFF
TRBV10-3	many	TRBJ2-7	TRBD1	TGTGCCATCAGTGAGGGGGACAGGAGCTCCTACGAGCAGTACTTC	CAISEGDRSSYEQYF
TRBV6-6	many	TRBJ2-7	NA	TGTGCCAGCAGTTACTCGACGCCACCCGGGCCCTACGAGCAGTACTTC	CASSYSTPPGPYEQYF
TRBV12-3/TRBV12-4	few	TRBJ2-7	TRBD2	TGTACCAGCACGCGGGAGGTCTACGAGCAGTACTTC	CTSTREVYEQYF
TRBV6-1	many	TRBJ1-3	TRBD1	TGTGCCAGCAAATACCGGGACAGGGAAGCCTCTGGAAACACCATATATTTT	CASKYRDREASGNTIYF
TRBV5-4	many	TRBJ2-5	NA	TGTGCCAGCAGCCGGTGGGGGCAAGAGACCCAGTACTTC	CASSRWGQETQYF
TRBV6-2/TRBV6-3	many	TRBJ1-1	NA	TGTGCCAGCGTTGGAGGGGCTTGGTACACTGAAGCTTTCTTT	CASVGGAWYTEAFF
TRBV6-1	many	TRBJ2-3	TRBD1	TGTGCCACCAGGGGGTGGGGCGCAGATACGCAGTATTTT	CATRGWGADTQYF
TRBV6-1	NA	TRBJ1-4	TRBD1	TGTGCCAGCAGCTCTCCGGGGACAGGGCAAAAACTGTTTTTT	CASSSPGTGQKLFF
TRBV2	many	TRBJ1-5	NA	TGTGCCAGCACCTCGTCCAGTGTGCAGCCCCAGCATTTT	CASTSSSVQPQHF
TRBV7-8	few	TRBJ2-2	NA	TGTGCCGCCCCACAGAGGACCGGGGAGCTGTTTTTT	CAAPQRTGELFF
TRBV4-1	few	TRBJ1-2	NA	TGCGCCAGCAGCCAAGATAGGGCAGCCTATGGCTACACCTTC	CASSQDRAAYGYTF
TRBV2	many	TRBJ2-2	TRBD1	TGTGCCAGCAACCCGAGGACAGGGCGCACCGGGGAGCTGTTTTTT	CASNPRTGRTGELFF
TRBV9	few	TRBJ2-1	NA	TGTGCCAGCAGCGGGGTTGCTGGGGGGTCCTACAATGAGCAGTTCTTC	CASSGVAGGSYNEQFF
TRBV19	NA	TRBJ2-7	NA	TGTGCCAGTAGTCTACAGTTCGGAAGCTCCTACGAGCAGTACTTC	CASSLQFGSSYEQYF
TRBV14	few	TRBJ1-1	NA	TGTGCCAGCAGCCAAGAGGGCAGGGCCCGGCAATTT	CASSQEGRARQF
TRBV18	many	TRBJ1-1	TRBD1	TGTGCCAGCTCACCGCGGCAGACAGGGGGCGCGAGAAAAACTGAAGCTTTCTTT	CASSPRQTGGARKTEAFF
TRBV27	few	TRBJ1-2	NA	TGTGCCAGCAGTTTAGGGCCAGGACAAGGCTCCAAGGGCTACACCTTC	CASSLGPGQGSKGYTF
TRBV28	many	TRBJ2-7	TRBD2	TGTGCCAGCAGTTCCATCCGGACTAGCGGGAGGTTCTACGAGCAGTACTTC	CASSSIRTSGRFYEQYF
TRBV27	many	TRBJ1-1	NA	TGTGCCAGCAGTTGGGCCCTGAACACTGAAGCTTTCTTT	CASSWALNTEAFF
TRBV27	few	TRBJ1-6	NA	TGTGCCAGCAGTTCTCTTTATTCACCCCTCCACTTT	CASSSLYSPLHF
TRBV6-1	many	TRBJ2-7	TRBD2	TGTGCCAGCAGTGAATTGGGAGGGATCTACGAGCAGTACTTC	CASSELGGIYEQYF
TRBV18	many	TRBJ2-5	NA	TGTGCCAGCTCACCACCTAGTCAAGAGACCCAGTACTTC	CASSPPSQETQYF
TRBV18	few	TRBJ1-2	NA	TGTGCCAGCTCACCATCCCTGCAGGGTCTATATGGCTACACCTTC	CASSPSLQGLYGYTF
TRBV12-5	many	TRBJ1-1	NA	TGTGCTAGTGGTTTGGTACCCGGGGAACCGGCTTTCTTT	CASGLVPGEPAFF
TRBV6-1	many	TRBJ1-1	NA	TGTGCCAGCAGTGGGGGACGGGTGAACACTGAAGCTTTCTTT	CASSGGRVNTEAFF
TRBV20-1	many	TRBJ1-5	TRBD1	TGCAGTGCTGACAGGGGTAGGGGCAATCAGCCCCAGCATTTT	CSADRGRGNQPQHF
TRBV10-2	NA	TRBJ2-7	NA	TGCGCCAGCACCCGATTCCAGTCCTACGAGCAGTACTTC	CASTRFQSYEQYF
TRBV28	many	TRBJ2-7	TRBD1	TGTGCCAGCAGGCGGACAGGGTACTCCTACGAGCAGTACTTC	CASRRTGYSYEQYF
TRBV12-3/TRBV12-4	many	TRBJ2-7	TRBD2	TGTGCCAGCACTCCCGGGACTAAGAAAGGGTCTTCCTACGAGCAGTACTTC	CASTPGTKKGSSYEQYF
TRBV28	NA	TRBJ1-3	TRBD1	TGTGCCAGCAGTTTGGCAGGGGGCGCCAGATCTGGAAACACCATATATTTT	CASSLAGGARSGNTIYF
TRBV7-9	many	TRBJ1-2	NA	TGTGCCAGCACGCGACCAGGGCTCTATGGCTACACCTTC	CASTRPGLYGYTF
TRBV6-9	NA	TRBJ2-2	TRBD2	TGTGCCAGCAGTTCGGGACTAGTAAGAAATACCGGGGAGCTGTTTTTT	CASSSGLVRNTGELFF
TRBV19	NA	TRBJ1-1	NA	TGTGCCAGTAGTATAGGGCAGAGCGGATACACTGAAGCTTTCTTT	CASSIGQSGYTEAFF
TRBV12-3/TRBV12-4	many	TRBJ1-5	TRBD1	TGTGCCAGCAGCAGCAGACAGGGCCTGGTTCAGCCCCAGCATTTT	CASSSRQGLVQPQHF
TRBV6-7	many	TRBJ2-1	NA	TGTGCCAGCAACTCAGGGGGGGGATACAATGAGCAGTTCTTC	CASNSGGGYNEQFF
TRBV7-9	few	TRBJ2-1	NA	TGTGCCAGCAAGGAGGACGGGGTCGCCTACAATGAGCAGTTCTTC	CASKEDGVAYNEQFF
TRBV5-4	many	TRBJ1-4	NA	TGTGCCAGCAGCTTGGAAGTCGGGGGTTTTGAAAAACTGTTTTTT	CASSLEVGGFEKLFF
TRBV19	NA	TRBJ2-6	NA	TGTGCCAGTAGTGTAGGACCGATCTCTGGGGCCAACGTCCTGACTTTC	CASSVGPISGANVLTF
TRBV10-3	many	TRBJ1-1	NA	TGTGCCATCAGTGAAGTGTGGGGCGCGCGGACTGAAGCTTTCTTT	CAISEVWGARTEAFF
TRBV5-4	few	TRBJ2-2	TRBD1	TGTGCCGCAGCGGACCTGAGGAGGACAGGAGACACCGGGGAGCTGTTTTTT	CAAADLRRTGDTGELFF